This note documents a single T cell receptor (beta chain) sequence. This sample is part of a study of blood T cells in healthy people across ages. Per germline, CDR1 MNHEY and CDR2 SVGAGI. V gave up 6 bases and J gave up 5 bases; unmatched junction bases: 9. The CDR3 spans 14 residues. A second PCR, run for about 7 to 11 cycles, used a sample-barcoded 5' primer plus a J-beta primer mix. In TCRdb, the 5' RACE reads were re-called with MiXCR into one record per CDR3 protein. The repertoire holds 1,300,000 or so distinct CDR3 sequences, with approximately 59% as singletons. This TCR was recovered from a man aged 18 to 30 in good health. V usage is TRBV6-5 and J usage is TRBJ2-5; 7 bases agree with TRBD2. The sequenced sample was blood. In nucleotides, the CDR3 is TGTGCCAGCAGCGGACTAGATCCTTGGGAGACCCAGTACTTC. Protein sequence: CASSGLDPWETQYF.